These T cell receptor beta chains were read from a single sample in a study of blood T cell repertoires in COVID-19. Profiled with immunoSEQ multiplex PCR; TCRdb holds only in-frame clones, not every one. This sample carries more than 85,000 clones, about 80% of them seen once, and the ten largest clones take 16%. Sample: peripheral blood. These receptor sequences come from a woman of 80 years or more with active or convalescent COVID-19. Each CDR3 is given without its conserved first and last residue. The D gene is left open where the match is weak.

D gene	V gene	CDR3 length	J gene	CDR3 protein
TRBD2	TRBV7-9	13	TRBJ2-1	ASSRLGGRLGEQF
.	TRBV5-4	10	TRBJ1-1	ASSGKNTEAF
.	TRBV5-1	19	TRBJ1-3	ASSLNPPGHNYPNSGNTIY
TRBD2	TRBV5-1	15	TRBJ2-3	ASSQKGLAGGPRTQY
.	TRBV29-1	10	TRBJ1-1	SVEQGGREAF
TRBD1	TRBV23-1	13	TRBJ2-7	ASSQSRTGYDEQY
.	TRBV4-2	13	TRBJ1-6	ASSQEEGLNSPLH
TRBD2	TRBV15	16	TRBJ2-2	ATSRSPSGRAGTGELF
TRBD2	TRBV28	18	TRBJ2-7	ATKSPGGGRSRGRAYEQY
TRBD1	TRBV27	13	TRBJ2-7	ASSWSGQGPGEQY
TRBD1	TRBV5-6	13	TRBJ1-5	ASSRTGAGNQPQH
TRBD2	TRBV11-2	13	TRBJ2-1	ASSSPGLAGREQF
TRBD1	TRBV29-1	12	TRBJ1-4	SVADRGENEKLF
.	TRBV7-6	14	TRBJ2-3	ASSGRRRGGTDTQY
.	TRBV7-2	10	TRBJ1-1	ASARVNTEAF
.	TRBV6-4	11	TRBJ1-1	ASSATMNTEAF
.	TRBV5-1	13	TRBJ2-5	ASSFSPAGQETQY
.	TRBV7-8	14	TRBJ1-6	ASSKEGGLTNSPLH
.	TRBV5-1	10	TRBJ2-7	ASRDSSYEQY
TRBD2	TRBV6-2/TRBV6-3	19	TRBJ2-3	ASSYGGQSSGRAGKKDTQY
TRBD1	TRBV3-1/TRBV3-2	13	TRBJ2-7	ASSQAGTGAYEQY
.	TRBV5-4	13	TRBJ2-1	ASSLQGLSYNEQF
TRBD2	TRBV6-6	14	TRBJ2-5	ASRLAGARSQETQY
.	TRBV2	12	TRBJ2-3	ASSDGGSTDTQY
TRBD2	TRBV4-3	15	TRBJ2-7	ASSQDIRGRAPYEQY
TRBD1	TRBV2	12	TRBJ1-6	ASTRDRRNSPLH
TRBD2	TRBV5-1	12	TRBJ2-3	ASSLTSGGDTQY
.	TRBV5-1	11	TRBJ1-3	ASSFISGNTIY
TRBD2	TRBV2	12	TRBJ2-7	ASSGGLAVYEQY
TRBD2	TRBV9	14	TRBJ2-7	ASSPEPSGRSYEQY
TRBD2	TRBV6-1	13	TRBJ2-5	ASRGTSGSSATQY
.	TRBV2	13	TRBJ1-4	ASTPAGSGNEKLF
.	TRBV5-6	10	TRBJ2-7	ASSYSSDEQY
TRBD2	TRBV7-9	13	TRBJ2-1	ASSRTSGRADEQF
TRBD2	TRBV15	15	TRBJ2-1	ATSRGLGTSGYNEQF
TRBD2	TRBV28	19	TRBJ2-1	ASSFRLAAPVGGSSYNEQF
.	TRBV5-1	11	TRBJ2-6	ASSLYGANVLT
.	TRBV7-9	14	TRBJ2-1	ASSPRTTWGSGEQF
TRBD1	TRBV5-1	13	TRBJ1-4	ASSLGQGGNEKLF
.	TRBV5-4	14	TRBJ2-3	ASSLGLARSTDTQY
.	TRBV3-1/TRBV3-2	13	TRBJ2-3	ASSLTGDSRSPQY
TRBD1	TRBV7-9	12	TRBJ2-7	ASSPGTGGREQY
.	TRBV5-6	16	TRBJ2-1	ASSLVARGLRLDHEQF
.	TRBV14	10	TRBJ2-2	ASSPSAGELF
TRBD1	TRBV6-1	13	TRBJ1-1	ASRQARGQRPEAF
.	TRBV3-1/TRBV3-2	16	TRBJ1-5	ASTVSDKGQGGDQPQH
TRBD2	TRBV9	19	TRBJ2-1	ASSVGTGPPGLDHHPNEQF
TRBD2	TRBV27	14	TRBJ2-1	ASSLLLAGGDNEQF
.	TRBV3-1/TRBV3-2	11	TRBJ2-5	ASSQDTVQTQY
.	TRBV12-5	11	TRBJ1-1	ASVSGGGTEAF
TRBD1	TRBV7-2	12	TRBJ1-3	ASSRDRAGNTIY
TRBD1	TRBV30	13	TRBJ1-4	AWSTSRQGWEKLF
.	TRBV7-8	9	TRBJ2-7	ASSRSYEQY
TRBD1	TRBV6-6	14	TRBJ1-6	ASSYTTRGHNSPLH
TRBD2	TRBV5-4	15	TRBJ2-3	ASSPAKTSGSTDTQY
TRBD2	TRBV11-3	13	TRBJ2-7	ASSYKTSGSYEQY
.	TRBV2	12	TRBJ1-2	ATLGGPTNYGYT